These 27 T cell receptor beta chains were sequenced from one sample in a study of neurological immune-mediated disorders (dated by TCRdb to the late 2010s). The library was produced with 5' RACE. Sequenced using an Illumina HiSeq 2500. The public sequencing data were trimmed at Q25 with fastp and processed into clonotypes with MiXCR by TCRdb, which kept only in-frame beta chains. Under each unique CDR3 protein, matching rows form one entry showing the most common genes and DNA. Counted in this sample were some 95,000 distinct CDR3 sequences; 3.5% of them appeared once. Around 5.5% of the sample comes from the top ten. The sample was PBMCs. These TCRs come from a woman aged 18-29 years with multiple sclerosis.

This clonotype came up a few times. The V gene is TRBV2, the J gene TRBJ2-7; 7 nucleotides agree with TRBD1. The CDR3 totals 15 residues. Germline lookup yields CDR1 SNHLY and CDR2 FYNNEI. With V trimmed by 4 bases and J by 6 bases, 12 bases remained unmatched. The CDR3 protein is CASSGQGLGFAEQYF. The DNA for the CDR3 is TGTGCCAGCAGTGGACAGGGATTAGGGTTTGCCGAGCAGTACTTC.

This clonotype was found many times. The CDR3 protein is CASSPRAGDTDTQYF. The CDR3 nucleotides are TGTGCCAGCTCCCCTCGGGCCGGGGACACAGATACGCAGTATTTT. V and J are TRBV6-1 and TRBJ2-3, with D possibly being TRBD2 (5 bases). Germline CDR1 is MNHNS and CDR2 is SASEGT. V gave up 8 bases and J gave up 2 bases, with 17 bases separating them. The CDR3 sequence is 15 residues long.

This clonotype occurred many times. This CDR3 is CASSRDGDFTNEQFF. The CDR3, as DNA: TGTGCCAGCAGCCGGGACGGTGACTTCACCAATGAGCAGTTCTTC. The J gene is TRBJ2-1, the V gene TRBV3-1; D possibly matches TRBD1 or TRBD2 (5 bases each). Germline CDR1 reads LGHDT; CDR2 reads YNNKEL (reference sequence). V was clipped by 4 bases and J by 6 bases, with 16 bases between them. The CDR3 runs to 15 residues.

This clonotype was seen repeatedly, ten times or more. This chain connects TRBV10-3 to TRBJ2-1, with TRBD2 matching over 11 bases. The CDR3 is made up of 17 amino acids. The ends lost 2 bases at V and 4 bases at J; junction bases unmatched: 7. In germline, CDR1 is ENHRY, CDR2 SYGVKD. CDR3 coding DNA: TGTGCCATCAGTGAGGCCTGGACTAGCGGGTCTTACAATGAGCAGTTCTTC. This sequence encodes CAISEAWTSGSYNEQFF.

There are many counts of this clonotype. The chain carries TRBV5-1 and TRBJ2-3, with no clear D. Germline V gene data show CDR1 as SGHRS and CDR2 as YFSETQ. The CDR3 length is 15 residues. Deletions cut 4 bases from V and 3 bases from J, with 15 bases between. The CDR3 sequence: CASSGPGTGTDTQYF. As DNA, the CDR3 is TGCGCCAGCAGCGGACCGGGCACTGGGACAGATACGCAGTATTTT.

This clonotype occurred many times. The chain is built from TRBV6-2 or TRBV6-3 and TRBJ2-1; TRBD2 matches at 7 bases. Germline trimming cut 4 bases from V and 0 bases from J; bases unmatched to any gene: 9. The germline V gene has CDR1 MNHEY and CDR2 SVGEGT. The CDR3 length is 17 residues. CDR3 in amino acids: CASSSGGLRSSYNEQFF. The CDR3 DNA follows: TGTGCCAGCAGTTCCGGGGGACTAAGGAGCTCCTACAATGAGCAGTTCTTC.

This clonotype was counted ten times or more. The V gene is TRBV5-4, the J gene TRBJ2-5; 10 bases are shared with TRBD2. Trimming cost V 2 bases and J 0 bases; bases outside gene matches: 4. Germline V gene data show CDR1 as SGHNT and CDR2 as YYREEE (reference sequence). This CDR3 contains 16 residues. CDR3 protein: CASSFGLAANQETQYF. In DNA, the CDR3 is TGTGCCAGCAGCTTCGGACTAGCGGCGAACCAAGAGACCCAGTACTTC. Together with reference TRBV5-4 and TRBJ2-5, the CDR3 gives the full variable domain: ETGVTQSPTHLIKTRGQQVTLRCSSQSGHNTVSWYQQALGQGPQFIFQYYREEENGRGNFPPRFSGLQFPNYSSELNVNALELDDSALYLCASSFGLAANQETQYFGPGTRLLVL.

This clonotype was recorded at least ten times. This rearrangement joins TRBV5-1 to TRBJ1-2; D remains ambiguous. The CDR3 covers 16 residues. Trimming pared 0 bases from V and 1 base from J, leaving 13 bases between. The germline CDR1 and CDR2 sequences are SGHRS and YFSETQ. CDR3: CASSLELATLNYGYTF. The CDR3 coding sequence is TGCGCCAGCAGCTTGGAATTAGCGACTCTTAACTATGGCTACACCTTC.

This clonotype was observed at least ten times. This chain uses TRBV4-3 with TRBJ2-6; D not certain. Trimming left V 1 base short and J 4 bases short, with 14 bases between. CDR1 is LGHNA, CDR2 YSLEER, per germline. The CDR3 is 17 amino acids. The CDR3 reads CASSQASSAQGANVLTF. CDR3 DNA sequence: TGCGCCAGCAGCCAAGCTTCGTCCGCCCAAGGGGCCAACGTCCTGACTTTC.

CDR3 sequence: CSEQAPTDTQYF. CDR3 bases: TGCAGTGAGCAGGCCCCCACAGATACGCAGTATTTT. The rearrangement links TRBV20-1 to TRBJ2-3; D call uncertain. The germline V gene has CDR1 DFQATT and CDR2 SNEGSKA (reference sequence). This CDR3 region has 12 residues. V lost 7 bases and J lost 2, with 10 bases in between.

This clonotype was counted ten times or more. The V and J genes are TRBV7-9 and TRBJ1-1; D may be TRBD1 (5 bases). The CDR3 runs to 15 residues. Trimming stripped 5 bases from V and 1 base from J, with 14 bases between. Looked up from germline, CDR1 is SEHNR and CDR2 is FQNEAQ (reference sequence). The CDR3 bases are TGTGCCAGCAGCCCAAGGAATACAGGGAACACTGAAGCTTTCTTT. Translated, it gives CASSPRNTGNTEAFF.

This clonotype was picked up many times. The rearrangement links TRBV5-1 to TRBJ1-2, with 9 bases fitting TRBD1. This CDR3 has 14 amino acids. Germline CDR1 and CDR2: SGHRS and YFSETQ. V trimming: 3 bases; J trimming: 6 bases; junction bases outside the gene matches: 6. Here the CDR3 reads CASSSRTGDNGYTF. The CDR3 DNA reads TGCGCCAGCAGCTCCCGGACAGGGGATAATGGCTACACCTTC.

This clonotype has at least ten counts. The CDR3 sequence: CAVSHKGGQGTYEQYF. In DNA, the CDR3 is TGTGCCGTCTCCCACAAAGGGGGGCAGGGGACCTACGAGCAGTACTTC. The chain combines TRBV10-3 with TRBJ2-7; D is possibly TRBD1 or TRBD2 (6 bases each). CDR1 and CDR2 from the germline V gene are ENHRY and SYGVKD. The CDR3 contains 16 residues. Between the trimmed V and J ends, which lost 11 bases and 2 bases, there was a span of 25 bases.

In this sample, this clonotype turned up many times. V and J are TRBV5-1 and TRBJ1-1; D perhaps matches TRBD1 (5 bases). V was pared by 2 bases and J by 6 bases, with 14 bases between. CDR1 and CDR2 from the germline V gene are SGHRS and YFSETQ. There are 14 residues in the CDR3. CDR3 residues: CASSFEGSTSEAFF. In DNA form, the CDR3 reads TGCGCCAGCAGCTTCGAGGGGTCGACCTCTGAAGCTTTCTTT. Supplemented by reference TRBV5-1 and TRBJ1-1, the full variable domain reads KAGVTQTPRYLIKTRGQQVTLSCSPISGHRSVSWYQQTPGQGLQFLFEYFSETQRNKGNFPGRFSGRQFSNSRSEMNVSTLELGDSALYLCASSFEGSTSEAFFGQGTRLTVV.

The sample holds many counts of this clonotype. J is TRBJ1-1 and V is TRBV28; 10 bases align to TRBD1. With 5 bases clipped from V and 1 base from J, the junction kept 7 bases outside the gene matches. The CDR3 is made up of 16 amino acids. Germline V CDR1 and CDR2: MDHEN, SYDVKM. The CDR3 nucleotides are TGTGCCAGCAGTACAAATAGGGACAGGGGGAACACTGAAGCTTTCTTT. It translates to CASSTNRDRGNTEAFF.

The chain employs TRBV5-4 and TRBJ2-7, with D perhaps matching TRBD1 or TRBD2 (5 bases each). This CDR3 has 16 residues. Germline V CDR1 and CDR2: SGHNT, YYREEE (reference sequence). Trimming stripped 2 bases from V and 3 bases from J, with 18 bases between. The CDR3 DNA reads as TGTGCCAGCAGCTTTTTCAGCGGACAAATAGTCTACGAGCAGTACTTC. It translates to CASSFFSGQIVYEQYF.

The chain is built from TRBV20-1 and TRBJ2-1; TRBD2 agrees at 7 bases. The CDR3 totals 13 residues. V gave up 4 bases and J gave up 7 bases; unmatched junction bases: 7. The germline V gene encodes CDR1 DFQATT and CDR2 SNEGSKA (reference sequence). CDR3 region: CSATGLGRNEQFF. The CDR3 DNA is TGCAGTGCTACTGGACTAGGAAGGAATGAGCAGTTCTTC.

This clonotype showed up many times. The chain recombines TRBV15 with TRBJ2-7, with TRBD2 as a possible D gene (6 bases). Germline CDR1 and CDR2: LNHNV and YYDKDF (reference sequence). The CDR3 contains 15 residues. Between the trimmed V and J ends, which lost 0 bases and 0 bases, there was a span of 9 bases. CDR3 bases: TGTGCCACCAGCAGAGATCGGGGGAGCTCCTACGAGCAGTACTTC. It specifies CATSRDRGSSYEQYF.

The table lists this clonotype with many counts. The genes are TRBV24-1 and TRBJ2-5, with 9 bases aligning to TRBD1. The V segment lost 9 bases and the J segment 1 base; nucleotides outside the gene matches: 2. Germline CDR1 KGHDR, CDR2 SFDVKD. The CDR3 totals 13 residues. Here the CDR3 DNA reads TGTGCCACCGGGACAGGGTCCCAAGAGACCCAGTACTTC. Residues: CATGTGSQETQYF.

For this clonotype: A much larger clone lies a single base off, so this may be a read error. CDR3 amino acids: CSARNSGGLDTQYF. In DNA, the CDR3 is TGCAGTGCTCGGAATAGCGGGGGATTAGATACGCAGTATTTT. V is TRBV20-1 and J is TRBJ2-3; 9 bases are a match to TRBD2. CDR1 and CDR2 from the germline V gene are DFQATT and SNEGSKA (reference sequence). Trimming cost V 5 bases and J 5 bases; bases outside gene matches: 8. The length of the CDR3 is 14 residues.

The chain carries TRBV10-3 and TRBJ1-2; D gene unclear. From germline, CDR1 is ENHRY and CDR2 SYGVKD. V lost 6 bases and J 2 bases, leaving 4 bases between the germline ends. The length of the CDR3 is 11 residues. CDR3 sequence: CAISLNYGYTF. CDR3 nucleotides: TGTGCCATCAGCCTCAACTATGGCTACACCTTC.

In this sample, this clonotype turned up many times. The chain uses TRBV12-3 or TRBV12-4 and TRBJ1-6; D is unclear. V was cut by 3 bases and J by 6 bases, with 3 bases left in between. The CDR3 consists of 12 residues. The CDR3 loop reads CASSFSNSPLHF. CDR3 in DNA: TGTGCCAGCAGTTTTTCTAATTCACCCCTCCACTTT.

This clonotype has ten or more counts. V is TRBV30 and J is TRBJ2-1, with D unclear. This CDR3 is 11 amino acids long. Trimming took off 0 bases at V and 6 bases at J, with 3 bases between the two ends. Germline V gene sequence: CDR1 GTSNPN, CDR2 SVGIG (reference sequence). The CDR3: CAWSVTNEQFF. The CDR3 coding sequence is TGTGCCTGGAGTGTGACCAATGAGCAGTTCTTC.

In this sample, this clonotype turned up a few times. The chain joins TRBV12-3 or TRBV12-4 to TRBJ2-5; TRBD2 agrees at 10 bases. The CDR3 sequence is 17 residues long. Trimming at V came to 1 base and at J to 5 bases, leaving 10 bases not matched to a gene. The CDR3 DNA follows: TGTGCCAGCAGTTTAGGCATGGGCCTAGCGGGAGAGGAGACCCAGTACTTC. It specifies CASSLGMGLAGEETQYF.

There are many counts of this clonotype. The J gene is TRBJ2-5, the V gene TRBV5-1; tentatively, D is TRBD2 (6 bases). Trimming took off 1 base at V and 2 bases at J, with 12 bases between the two ends. The CDR3 has 15 residues. The germline V gene has CDR1 SGHRS and CDR2 YFSETQ. CDR3 in amino acids: CASSLKPSEQETQYF. CDR3 in DNA: TGCGCCAGCAGCTTGAAACCTAGCGAGCAAGAGACCCAGTACTTC.

This clonotype was recorded many times. V is TRBV20-1 and J is TRBJ1-6; TRBD1 might be the D (5 bases). There are 16 residues in the CDR3. Germline CDR1 DFQATT, CDR2 SNEGSKA (reference sequence). Trimming shortened V by 0 bases and J by 7 bases, and 16 bases separated the two germline ends. The CDR3 is CSARDWGESANSPLHF. DNA for the CDR3: TGCAGTGCTAGAGATTGGGGGGAGTCTGCGAATTCACCCCTCCACTTT.

The table lists this clonotype with many counts. The rearrangement joins TRBV6-5 to TRBJ2-5; 12 positions match TRBD2. The germline V gene encodes CDR1 MNHEY and CDR2 SVGAGI. The CDR3 loop spans 16 amino acids. With 4 bases clipped from V and 5 bases from J, the junction kept 8 bases outside the gene matches. DNA of the CDR3: TGTGCCAGCAGTTCCCTAGCGGGAGGGCCGGGGGAGACCCAGTACTTC. It yields the protein CASSSLAGGPGETQYF.